These 13 T cell receptor beta chains originate from one sample sequenced in a study of blood T cell repertoires in COVID-19. Assay used: immunoSEQ multiplex PCR; TCRdb lists only in-frame clones, some missing. The sample shows about 99,000 clones, approximately 87% of them seen only once. The sample comprised peripheral blood. These receptors were taken from a man aged 45-60 years with acute or convalescent COVID-19.

The rearrangement links TRBV5-6 to TRBJ2-5; D might be TRBD1 (6 bases). Germline loops: CDR1 SGHDT, CDR2 YYEEEE. The CDR3 covers 16 residues. Trimming pared 7 bases from V and 5 bases from J, leaving 24 bases between. CDR3 in DNA: TGTGCCAGCGGCCCAGGCGTGGGGGCGGACGGGGAGACCCAGTACTTC. Protein sequence: CASGPGVGADGETQYF.

This chain uses TRBV27 with TRBJ2-1; possible D gene TRBD2, 5 bases. V lost 3 bases to trimming and J lost 6 bases, with 9 bases between them. The CDR3 loop spans 13 amino acids. Looked up from germline, CDR1 is MNHEY and CDR2 is SMNVEV (reference sequence). The DNA for the CDR3 is TGTGCCAGCAGTTTGTCGGGAATCAATGAGCAGTTCTTC. It specifies CASSLSGINEQFF.

This clone was counted a few times. The CDR3 sequence is CASSRNRDSGIYGYTF. In nucleotides, the CDR3 is TGTGCCAGCAGCCGCAATAGGGACAGCGGTATCTATGGCTACACCTTC. V usage is TRBV4-2 and J usage is TRBJ1-2; 7 positions match TRBD1. CDR3 length equals 16 residues. The V gene end was trimmed by 4 bases and the J gene end by 4 bases; junction bases not matched to a gene: 12. The germline V gene encodes CDR1 LGHNA and CDR2 YNFKEQ.

This rearrangement joins TRBV5-1 to TRBJ2-7, with 7 bases lining up with TRBD1. The CDR3 consists of 13 residues. Trimming cost V 2 bases and J 2 bases; bases outside gene matches: 1. Germline V gene lookup returns CDR1 SGHRS and CDR2 YFSETQ. The CDR3, as DNA: TGCGCCAGCAGCTTACAGGGGCCCTACGAGCAGTACTTC. This encodes CASSLQGPYEQYF.

This chain connects TRBV28 to TRBJ1-4; 8 nucleotides align to TRBD1. This CDR3 region has 16 residues. V lost 10 bases, J lost 0 bases, and 10 bases stayed unmatched. The germline V gene has CDR1 MDHEN and CDR2 SYDVKM. CDR3 region: CATEGQGPATNEKLFF. The CDR3 DNA follows: TGTGCCACCGAAGGACAGGGACCTGCAACTAATGAAAAACTGTTTTTT.

The V gene is TRBV18, the J gene TRBJ2-2; 13 positions match TRBD2. The CDR3 has 16 amino acids. V was pared by 8 bases and J by 5 bases, with 8 bases of the junction left unmatched. CDR1 and CDR2 from the germline V gene are KGHSH and LQKENI. The CDR3 nucleotides are TGTGCCAGCAGACGTGGGACTAGCGGGGCTACCGGGGAGCTGTTTTTT. Translating it yields CASRRGTSGATGELFF.

CDR3 sequence: CASSVTGYSYNEQFF. In DNA form, the CDR3 reads TGTGCCAGCAGCGTTACAGGGTACTCCTACAATGAGCAGTTCTTC. The rearrangement links TRBV9 to TRBJ2-1; tentative D call: TRBD1 (6 bases). Germline V CDR1 and CDR2: SGDLS, YYNGEE. V was pared by 2 bases and J by 0 bases, with 9 bases between. The CDR3 is 15 residues long. Filled out from reference TRBV9 and TRBJ2-1, the complete variable domain reads DSGVTQTPKHLITATGQRVTLRCSPRSGDLSVYWYQQSLDQGLQFLIQYYNGEERAKGNILERFSAQQFPDLHSELNLSSLELGDSALYFCASSVTGYSYNEQFFGPGTRLTVL.

The chain has TRBV28 and TRBJ1-1, with 10 bases fitting TRBD1. V shed 6 bases and J 5 bases; nucleotides not matched to a gene: 6. The CDR3 runs 14 residues. Germline-derived CDR1 and CDR2 are MDHEN and SYDVKM. CDR3 region: CASRTGGRRTEAFF. DNA of the CDR3: TGTGCCAGCAGGACAGGGGGCAGGAGGACTGAAGCTTTCTTT.

The chain couples TRBV2 to TRBJ1-5; 9 bases align to TRBD1. The germline V gene has CDR1 SNHLY and CDR2 FYNNEI. The CDR3 runs 14 residues. Trimming at V came to 7 bases and at J to 5 bases, leaving 6 bases not matched to a gene. CDR3 DNA: TGTGCCAGCAAACCGGACAGGGGTGATCAGCCCCAGCATTTT. It translates to CASKPDRGDQPQHF.

V usage is TRBV21-1 and J usage is TRBJ2-7; TRBD2, the D gene given by the table, was not confirmed from the DNA. TRBV21-1 is recorded as a pseudogene. The CDR3 is made up of 18 amino acids. CDR3 sequence reads: CASSKGLAGAWGVSEQYF. The CDR3 coding sequence is TGTGCCAGCAGCAAGGGACTAGCGGGAGCCTGGGGTGTGAGCGAGCAGTACTTC.

This rearrangement joins TRBV7-9 to TRBJ2-1; 11 bases agree with TRBD2. This CDR3 region has 17 residues. Germline loops: CDR1 SEHNR, CDR2 FQNEAQ (reference sequence). V trimming: 2 bases; J trimming: 8 bases; junction bases outside the gene matches: 11. The CDR3: CASSLTTSGRSFYEQFF. The CDR3 DNA reads TGTGCCAGCAGCTTAACCACTAGCGGGAGAAGTTTTTATGAGCAGTTCTTC. The whole variable domain, remainder taken from reference TRBV7-9 and TRBJ2-1, is DTGVSQNPRHKITKRGQNVTFRCDPISEHNRLYWYRQTLGQGPEFLTYFQNEAQLEKSRLLSDRFSAERPKGSFSTLEIQRTEQGDSAMYLCASSLTTSGRSFYEQFFGPGTRLTVL.

The genes are TRBV11-3 and TRBJ2-3; TRBD1 aligns across 7 bases. Germline V CDR1 and CDR2: SGHNT, YENEEA. The CDR3 is 14 residues long. With 5 bases clipped from V and 9 bases from J, the junction kept 11 bases outside the gene matches. The CDR3 DNA follows: TGTGCCAGCAGCCCCCACGTTCCGGGACAGACGCAGTATTTT. Translated, it gives CASSPHVPGQTQYF.

The rearrangement uses TRBV30 and TRBJ2-7, with 10 bases matching TRBD2. With 2 bases clipped from V and 3 bases from J, the junction kept 7 bases outside the gene matches. Germline lookup yields CDR1 GTSNPN and CDR2 SVGIG (reference sequence). The CDR3 totals 15 residues. CDR3 nucleotides: TGTGCCTGGAGTCCGCGGCTAGCGGGAGTCTACGAGCAGTACTTC. Translated: CAWSPRLAGVYEQYF.